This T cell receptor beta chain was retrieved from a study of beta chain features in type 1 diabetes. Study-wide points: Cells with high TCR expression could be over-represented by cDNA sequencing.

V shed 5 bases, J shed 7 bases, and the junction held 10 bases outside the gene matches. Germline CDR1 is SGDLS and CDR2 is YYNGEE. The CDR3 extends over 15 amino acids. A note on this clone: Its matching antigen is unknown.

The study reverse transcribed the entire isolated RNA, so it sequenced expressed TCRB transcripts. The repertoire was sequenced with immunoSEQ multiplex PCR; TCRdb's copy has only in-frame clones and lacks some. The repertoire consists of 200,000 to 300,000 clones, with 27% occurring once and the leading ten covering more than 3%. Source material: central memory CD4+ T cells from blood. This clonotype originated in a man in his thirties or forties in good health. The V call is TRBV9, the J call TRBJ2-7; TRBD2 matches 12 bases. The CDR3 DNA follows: TGTGCCAGCAGAGACAGACTAGCGGGAGTAGGGGAGCAGTACTTC. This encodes CASRDRLAGVGEQYF.